These T cell receptor beta chains were read from a single sample in a study of blood T cell repertoires in COVID-19. Profiled with immunoSEQ multiplex PCR; TCRdb holds only in-frame clones, not every one. The sample contains about 97,000 clones, roughly 80% of which appear only once. Specimen: peripheral blood. Receptor source: a human donor in a cohort sampled during active COVID-19. The CDR3 runs from the conserved cysteine through the conserved F or W. The D gene is left open where the match is weak. Size tells how often a clone was seen (once, few, many) or the class of an expanded clone, and some rows leave it out.

size: NA
V: TRBV6-5
J: TRBJ1-2
D: TRBD1
DNA: TGTGCCAGCAGTTACACCCACCCGGGACAGAGAGGCTACACCTTC
CDR3: CASSYTHPGQRGYTF

size: NA
V: TRBV7-9
J: TRBJ1-1
D: TRBD1
DNA: TGTGCCAGCAGCCGGACAGGGAACACTGAAGCTTTCTTT
CDR3: CASSRTGNTEAFF

size: NA
V: TRBV6-6
J: TRBJ1-6
D: NA
DNA: TGTGCCAGCAGTTACCGGCAGGGTCAGAATTCACCCCTCCACTTT
CDR3: CASSYRQGQNSPLHF

size: NA
V: TRBV9
J: TRBJ1-3
D: NA
DNA: TGTGCCAGCAGTGACAGAACCTCTGGAAACACCATATATTTT
CDR3: CASSDRTSGNTIYF

size: NA
V: TRBV21-1
J: TRBJ1-5
D: NA
DNA: TGTGCCAGCAGCAACCGGTACCTTTATAGCAATCAGCCCCAGCATTTT
CDR3: CASSNRYLYSNQPQHF

size: few
V: TRBV4-3
J: TRBJ1-5
D: NA
DNA: TGCGCCAGCAGCCAGGCCGGAGGCGGACAGCCCCAGCATTTT
CDR3: CASSQAGGGQPQHF

size: NA
V: TRBV5-1
J: TRBJ2-7
D: TRBD2
DNA: TGCGCCAGCAGCAAGGGACTAGCGGGGGGGTTCTCCTACGAGCAGTACTTC
CDR3: CASSKGLAGGFSYEQYF

size: NA
V: TRBV12-3/TRBV12-4
J: TRBJ2-3
D: NA
DNA: TGTGCCAGTCTGGACAGACCCACAGATACGCAGTATTTT
CDR3: CASLDRPTDTQYF

size: NA
V: TRBV19
J: TRBJ1-5
D: NA
DNA: TGTGCCAGTAGCCTACAGGGCAATCAGCCCCAGCATTTT
CDR3: CASSLQGNQPQHF

size: NA
V: TRBV7-8
J: TRBJ2-1
D: NA
DNA: TGTGCCAGCAGCTCCATGTCCCTATACAATGAGCAGTTCTTC
CDR3: CASSSMSLYNEQFF

size: NA
V: TRBV27
J: TRBJ2-7
D: TRBD1
DNA: TGTGCCAGCAGCTGGACAGGGCTTGGAGTAGCCTACGAGCAGTACTTC
CDR3: CASSWTGLGVAYEQYF

size: NA
V: TRBV7-9
J: TRBJ2-2
D: NA
DNA: TGTGCCGTAACCGGTTCATCGAACACCGGGGAGCTGTTTTTT
CDR3: CAVTGSSNTGELFF

size: NA
V: TRBV27
J: TRBJ1-4
D: NA
DNA: TGTGCCAGCAGTTTATCGCAGAAACAGGGTGGTGAAAAACTGTTTTTT
CDR3: CASSLSQKQGGEKLFF

size: NA
V: TRBV29-1
J: TRBJ1-1
D: NA
DNA: TGCAGCGCCGACATCGTGAACACTGAAGCTTTCTTT
CDR3: CSADIVNTEAFF